This TCR beta chain was identified during a study of blood T cell repertoires in COVID-19. Study-level background: Material from acute and convalescent COVID-19 was sourced from the United States, Italy and Spain.

Data came from immunoSEQ multiplex PCR; TCRdb stores just in-frame clones and leaves some out. Among about 310,000 clones listed, around nine tenths were seen once. This clone was recorded once. V lost 7 bases and J 7 bases, leaving 22 bases between the germline ends. Per the germline V gene, CDR1 is LNHDA and CDR2 is SQIVND (reference sequence). The CDR3 spans 15 residues. The participants were between about 18 and 90 years old and came from some 23 US areas. Each participant's cohort was designated according to participant-reported clinical history. This chain links TRBV19 with TRBJ1-1; D is possibly TRBD1 (5 bases). This sequence was found in a woman in her thirties who had recovered from COVID-19. The sequenced sample was PBMCs or T cells enriched from blood (not recorded which). This CDR3 reads CASTSIMGGVGEAFF. As DNA, the CDR3 is TGTGCCAGTACCTCGATAATGGGGGGGGTGGGTGAAGCTTTCTTT.